The 27 T cell receptor beta chains below come from one sample, sequenced in a study of blood T cell repertoires in COVID-19. Generated by immunoSEQ multiplex PCR, the TCRdb table keeps only in-frame clones and is missing some. The sample lists about 160,000 clones, about 93% occurring once. Sequenced material: peripheral blood. All receptors come from a woman aged 45-65 years with acute or convalescent COVID-19.

This chain uses TRBV25-1 with TRBJ1-1; TRBD1 aligns across 10 bases. Germline values: CDR1 MGHDK, CDR2 SYGVNS. V lost 3 bases and J lost 2; bases outside the gene matches: 9. The CDR3 runs to 17 residues. The CDR3 DNA follows: TGTGCCAGCAGTGACCCGACAGGGGGCTTAGGAAACACTGAAGCTTTCTTT. Amino acids: CASSDPTGGLGNTEAFF.

The rearrangement links TRBV4-1 to TRBJ1-2; 9 nucleotides agree with TRBD1. From germline, CDR1 is MGHRA and CDR2 YSYEKL. V lost 6 bases and J lost 7; bases outside the gene matches: 15. The CDR3 consists of 16 residues. CDR3 in amino acids: CASRQPSTGGLSGYTF. Here the CDR3 DNA reads TGCGCCAGCAGACAACCTTCAACAGGGGGCCTCTCTGGCTACACCTTC.

The rearrangement joins TRBV20-1 to TRBJ1-1, with D uncertain. The CDR3 extends over 11 amino acids. Deletions cut 7 bases from V and 8 bases from J, with 14 bases between. Germline CDR1 DFQATT, CDR2 SNEGSKA (reference sequence). This CDR3 is CSVPQRQEAFF. CDR3 sequence (DNA): TGCAGTGTACCCCAGCGGCAGGAAGCTTTCTTT.

The chain links TRBV5-1 to TRBJ2-3, with 11 bases lining up with TRBD1. The V gene's germline CDR1 is SGHRS and CDR2 YFSETQ. V shed 2 bases, J shed 5 bases, and the junction held 4 bases outside the gene matches. This CDR3 has 15 residues. Here the CDR3 reads CASSFGQGAGDTQYF. As DNA, the CDR3 is TGCGCCAGCAGCTTCGGACAGGGGGCAGGAGATACGCAGTATTTT.

This clone was found once. The chain is built from TRBV5-4 and TRBJ1-3; 7 bases align to TRBD1. CDR3 length: 15 amino acids. After removal of 4 bases from V and 1 base from J, the junction contained 5 bases not matched to a gene. Per the germline V gene, CDR1 is SGHNT and CDR2 is YYREEE (reference sequence). The CDR3 reads CASSRAGQSGNTIYF. CDR3 sequence (DNA): TGTGCCAGCAGCCGGGCGGGACAGTCTGGAAACACCATATATTTT.

This clone was counted a single time. The CDR3 here is CASSLGFGSLNTEAFF. CDR3 DNA sequence: TGTGCCAGCAGTTTAGGCTTTGGTTCCCTTAACACTGAAGCTTTCTTT. The J gene is TRBJ1-1, the V gene TRBV27; D unresolved. CDR3 length: 16 amino acids. Germline V CDR1 and CDR2: MNHEY, SMNVEV (reference sequence). V lost 2 bases and J 2 bases, leaving 15 bases between the germline ends.

This clone was counted once. The CDR3 here is CASSQRQGTNTGELFF. CDR3 bases: TGTGCCAGCAGCCAAAGACAGGGAACGAACACCGGGGAGCTGTTTTTT. The chain employs TRBV7-3 and TRBJ2-2; TRBD1 matches 7 bases. This CDR3 contains 16 residues. Per germline, CDR1 SGHTA and CDR2 FQGTGA. V lost 5 bases to trimming and J lost 0 bases; unmatched junction nucleotides: 6.

The table lists this clone with a few counts. The V and J genes are TRBV24-1 and TRBJ2-7, with D perhaps matching TRBD1 (5 bases). The CDR3 contains 12 residues. The V gene's germline CDR1 is KGHDR and CDR2 SFDVKD. Trimming shortened V by 5 bases and J by 6 bases, and 10 bases separated the two germline ends. CDR3 sequence: CATSVRGSEQYF. The CDR3 DNA follows: TGTGCCACCAGTGTAAGGGGAAGCGAGCAGTACTTC.

The V gene is TRBV24-1, the J gene TRBJ1-2, with 9 bases lining up with TRBD1. After removal of 10 bases from V and 6 bases from J, the junction contained 2 bases not matched to a gene. Germline loops: CDR1 KGHDR, CDR2 SFDVKD. The CDR3 contains 11 residues. Here the CDR3 DNA reads TGTGCCACGGGACAGGGCAATGGCTACACCTTC. Encoded protein: CATGQGNGYTF.

The V gene is TRBV2, the J gene TRBJ1-5, with TRBD1 matching over 9 bases. Germline-derived CDR1 and CDR2 are SNHLY and FYNNEI. V lost 6 bases, J lost 1 base, and 4 bases stayed unmatched. The CDR3 is 15 amino acids. The CDR3 protein is CASSGTGRSNQPQHF. The CDR3 DNA sequence: TGTGCCAGCAGCGGGACAGGGAGGAGCAATCAGCCCCAGCATTTT.

The chain carries TRBV6-5 and TRBJ1-1; 8 nucleotides agree with TRBD1. This CDR3 spans 11 amino acids. Germline V gene lookup returns CDR1 MNHEY and CDR2 SVGAGI. Trimming took 7 bases from V and 11 from J; bases not matched to a gene: 6. CDR3 in amino acids: CASTYWTGAFF. The CDR3 DNA is TGTGCCAGCACCTATTGGACAGGGGCTTTCTTT.

The chain uses TRBV7-9 and TRBJ1-2; 8 nucleotides line up with TRBD1. The CDR3 runs 16 residues. V was clipped by 5 bases and J by 4 bases; unmatched bases: 12. Germline V gives CDR1 SEHNR, CDR2 FQNEAQ (reference sequence). The CDR3 bases are TGTGCCAGCAGCGCCCCGGGACAGGTTTTCCCCTATGGCTACACCTTC. This encodes CASSAPGQVFPYGYTF.

V gene TRBV3-1 (or the pseudogene TRBV3-2) combines with J gene TRBJ1-2; TRBD1 matches 8 bases. CDR3 size: 14 residues. J gave up 6 bases and V 2 bases, and 5 bases lay outside the gene matches. In germline, CDR1 is LGHDT, CDR2 YNNKEL (reference sequence). The CDR3 DNA sequence: TGTGCCAGCAGCCAACGGACAGGGAACGATGGCTACACCTTC. This encodes CASSQRTGNDGYTF.

This rearrangement joins TRBV5-4 to TRBJ2-5; a weak D match, TRBD1 (5 bases). V was cut by 0 bases and J by 3 bases, with 6 bases left in between. Germline V lookup: CDR1 SGHNT, CDR2 YYREEE (reference sequence). The CDR3 is 13 residues long. The CDR3: CASSLVTEETQYF. The CDR3 bases are TGTGCCAGCAGCTTGGTGACAGAAGAGACCCAGTACTTC.

The V gene is TRBV5-1, the J gene TRBJ1-1; D is undetermined. Per the germline V gene, CDR1 is SGHRS and CDR2 is YFSETQ. The V and J ends lost 0 bases and 7 bases respectively, with 7 bases between them. This CDR3 region has 12 residues. CDR3 nucleotide sequence: TGCGCCAGCAGCTTGGGAGGTGATGAAGCTTTCTTT. Its protein is CASSLGGDEAFF.

This chain joins TRBV27 and TRBJ1-2; tentative D call: TRBD1 (6 bases). With 10 bases removed from V and 13 bases from J, the gap between germline ends came to 10 bases. The CDR3 has 8 amino acids. Germline CDR1 is MNHEY and CDR2 is SMNVEV (reference sequence). In nucleotides, the CDR3 is TGTGCCACTTGCAGGGGCACCTTC. Protein: CATCRGTF.

This clone was detected a few times. This chain connects TRBV5-1 to TRBJ1-2; weak D call: TRBD1 (5 bases). The ends were cut back, 1 base at V and 5 bases at J, with 12 bases in the middle. The CDR3 runs 14 residues. Germline V CDR1 and CDR2: SGHRS, YFSETQ. The CDR3 sequence is CASSLRQTTYGYTF. CDR3 coding DNA: TGCGCCAGCAGCTTGAGACAGACAACTTATGGCTACACCTTC.

The chain has TRBV14 and TRBJ1-1, with 10 bases lining up with TRBD1. V shed 1 base, J shed 5 bases, and the junction held 7 bases outside the gene matches. This CDR3 is 16 amino acids long. Per germline, CDR1 SGHDN and CDR2 FVKESK. CDR3 sequence (DNA): TGTGCCAGCAGCCAAGTTTCGAGGACAGGGGGGACTGAAGCTTTCTTT. Translation: CASSQVSRTGGTEAFF.

The table lists this clone with a count of one. The chain carries TRBV7-9 and TRBJ1-2, with 7 bases that match TRBD1. V lost 4 bases and J lost 8; bases outside the gene matches: 7. The germline V gene has CDR1 SEHNR and CDR2 FQNEAQ (reference sequence). The CDR3 contains 13 residues. DNA of the CDR3: TGTGCCAGCAGCTCAACAGGGGTGGGAGGCTACACCTTC. Translating it yields CASSSTGVGGYTF.

This clone was recorded only once. V is TRBV6-6 and J is TRBJ2-5, with TRBD2 matching over 10 bases. Germline CDR1 reads MNHNY; CDR2 reads SVGAGI (reference sequence). J gave up 2 bases and V 6 bases, and 3 bases lay outside the gene matches. The length of the CDR3 is 14 residues. The CDR3 loop reads CASRGTSVQETQYF. CDR3 sequence (DNA): TGTGCCAGCAGGGGGACTAGCGTTCAAGAGACCCAGTACTTC.

In nucleotides, the CDR3 is TGTGCCAGTAGTATATCCGGGACAGGGGCTGCCCAAGAGACCCAGTACTTC. Translating gives CASSISGTGAAQETQYF. This rearrangement joins TRBV19 to TRBJ2-5; TRBD1 matches at 10 bases. The CDR3 length is 17 residues. V was pared by 2 bases and J by 1 base, with 7 bases of the junction left unmatched. Per germline, CDR1 LNHDA and CDR2 SQIVND (reference sequence).

For this clone: Relative to the germline gene, one junction end is altered; a read error may explain this. This chain connects TRBV30 to TRBJ1-6; perhaps TRBD1 as D (6 bases). The CDR3 runs 12 residues. Looked up from germline, CDR1 is GTSNPN and CDR2 is SVGIG (reference sequence). The CDR3 DNA reads as TGTGCCTGGAGTGTACAGGGCGGCCCTTTTACCTTT. Protein: CAWSVQGGPFTF.

This CDR3 reads CASSEGQVAFF. The DNA for the CDR3 is TGTGCCAGCAGTGAGGGACAGGTAGCTTTCTTT. This chain uses TRBV2 with TRBJ1-1, with 8 positions matching TRBD1. Trimming took 3 bases from V and 10 from J; bases not matched to a gene: 1. The CDR3 covers 11 residues. CDR1 SNHLY and CDR2 FYNNEI come from the germline V gene.

The chain couples TRBV6-5 to TRBJ1-6; D is unclear. Germline CDR1 is MNHEY and CDR2 is SVGAGI. Trimming pared 5 bases from V and 4 bases from J, leaving 3 bases between. CDR3 length: 12 residues. The CDR3 reads CASSPYNSPLHF. CDR3 DNA sequence: TGTGCCAGCAGTCCATATAATTCACCCCTCCACTTT.

This clone has a single count. This chain joins TRBV11-2 and TRBJ2-2; TRBD2 aligns across 11 bases. This CDR3 spans 15 amino acids. The germline V gene has CDR1 SGHAT and CDR2 FQNNGV. The trim removed 6 bases at V and 5 bases at J, leaving 5 bases unmatched. Written as DNA, the CDR3 is TGTGCCAGCAGGGACACTAGCGGGAGAACCGGGGAGCTGTTTTTT. Its translation: CASRDTSGRTGELFF.

The chain links TRBV6-6 to TRBJ2-2; D is unresolved. V lost 5 bases and J lost 7, with 11 bases in between. Germline values: CDR1 MNHNY, CDR2 SVGAGI (reference sequence). This CDR3 comprises 13 residues. The CDR3 spells CASSDPVVGELFF. The DNA for the CDR3 is TGTGCCAGCAGTGATCCGGTTGTCGGGGAGCTGTTTTTT.

V usage is TRBV5-4 and J usage is TRBJ2-2, with 7 bases fitting TRBD1. The J segment lost 7 bases and the V segment lost 0 bases, leaving 6 bases of the junction unmatched. CDR1 is SGHNT and CDR2 is YYREEE in the germline V gene (reference sequence). The CDR3 length is 15 residues. CDR3 protein: CASSLGRGQDGELFF. In DNA, the CDR3 is TGTGCCAGCAGCTTGGGTAGGGGGCAGGACGGGGAGCTGTTTTTT.